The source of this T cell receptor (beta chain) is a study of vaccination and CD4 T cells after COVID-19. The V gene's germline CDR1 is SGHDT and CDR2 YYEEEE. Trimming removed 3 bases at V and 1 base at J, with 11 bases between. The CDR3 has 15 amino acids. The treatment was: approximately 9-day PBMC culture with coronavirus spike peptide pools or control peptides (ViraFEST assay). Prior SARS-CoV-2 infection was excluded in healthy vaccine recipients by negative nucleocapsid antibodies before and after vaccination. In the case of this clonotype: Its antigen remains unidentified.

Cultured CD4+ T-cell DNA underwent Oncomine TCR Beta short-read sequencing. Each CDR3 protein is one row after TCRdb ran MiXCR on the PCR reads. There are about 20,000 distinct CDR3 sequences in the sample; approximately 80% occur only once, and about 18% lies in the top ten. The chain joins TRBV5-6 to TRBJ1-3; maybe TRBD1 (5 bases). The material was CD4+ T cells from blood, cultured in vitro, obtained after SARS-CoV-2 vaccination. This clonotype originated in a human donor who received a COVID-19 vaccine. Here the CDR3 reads CASSSRQISGNTIYF. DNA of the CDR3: TGTGCCAGCAGCTCGCGACAGATTTCTGGAAACACCATATATTTT.